This T cell receptor (beta chain) was found in a study of T cells in Graves' hyperthyroidism and ophthalmopathy. Source material for PBMCs was 10 ml fresh peripheral blood. V lost 3 bases and J 2 bases, leaving 11 bases between the germline ends. This CDR3 comprises 14 residues. Germline CDR1 is DFQATT and CDR2 is SNEGSKA (reference sequence). This clonotype was observed a few times. TCR beta CDR3 regions were amplified from RNA transcripts. RT-PCR in the first round (using the HTBI primer set) targeted the TCR CDR3. TCRdb ran MiXCR on the multiplex PCR reads and lists one entry per CDR3 protein. The data contain 550,000 to 800,000 distinct CDR3 sequences, about 17% of them singletons.

The TCR sequence derives from a man aged 18 to 30 with Graves' hyperthyroidism. The specimen sequenced was blood. The V gene is TRBV20-1, the J gene TRBJ1-5, with D perhaps TRBD1 (5 bases). CDR3 coding DNA: TGCAGTGCTAGGCCAGGGATGGGCAATCAGCCCCAGCATTTT. Its protein is CSARPGMGNQPQHF.